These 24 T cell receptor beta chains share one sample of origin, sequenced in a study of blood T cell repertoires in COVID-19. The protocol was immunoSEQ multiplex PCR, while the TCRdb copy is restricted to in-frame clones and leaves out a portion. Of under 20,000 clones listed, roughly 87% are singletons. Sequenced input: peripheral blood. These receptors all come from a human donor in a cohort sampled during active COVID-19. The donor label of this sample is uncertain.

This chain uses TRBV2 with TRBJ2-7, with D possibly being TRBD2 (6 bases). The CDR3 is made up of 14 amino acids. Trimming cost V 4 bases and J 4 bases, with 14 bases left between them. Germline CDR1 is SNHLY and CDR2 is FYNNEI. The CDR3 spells CASSAGGGGYEQYF. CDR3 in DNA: TGTGCCAGCAGTGCTGGGGGAGGAGGGTACGAGCAGTACTTC.

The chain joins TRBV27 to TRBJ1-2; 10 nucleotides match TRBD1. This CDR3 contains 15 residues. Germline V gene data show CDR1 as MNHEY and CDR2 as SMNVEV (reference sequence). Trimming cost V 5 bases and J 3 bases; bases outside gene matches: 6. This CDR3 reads CASSARTGGYYGYTF. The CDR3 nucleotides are TGTGCCAGCAGTGCCCGGACAGGGGGATACTATGGCTACACCTTC.

For the CDR3, the DNA is TGTGCCAGCAGCTGGGGGGGGAACACCGGGGAGCTGTTTTTT. It encodes CASSWGGNTGELFF. The V and J genes are TRBV27 and TRBJ2-2; 7 nucleotides line up with TRBD2. Germline lookup yields CDR1 MNHEY and CDR2 SMNVEV (reference sequence). J was trimmed by 1 base and V by 6 bases; bases with no gene match: 2. This CDR3 region has 14 residues.

The DNA for the CDR3 is TGTGCCAGCAGTTTCCAGGGGATGGGGTACTTC. This translates into CASSFQGMGYF. The rearrangement links TRBV6-5 to TRBJ2-7; tentatively, D is TRBD1 (6 bases). CDR3 size: 11 residues. The germline CDR1 and CDR2 sequences are MNHEY and SVGAGI. V was shortened by 4 bases and J by 12 bases, with 13 bases between the two germline ends.

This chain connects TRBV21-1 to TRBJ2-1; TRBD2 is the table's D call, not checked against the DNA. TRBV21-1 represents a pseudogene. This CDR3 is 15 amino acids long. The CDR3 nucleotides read TGTGCCAGCAGCATCCCGACTAGCGGGTACAATGAGCAGTTCTTC. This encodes CASSIPTSGYNEQFF.

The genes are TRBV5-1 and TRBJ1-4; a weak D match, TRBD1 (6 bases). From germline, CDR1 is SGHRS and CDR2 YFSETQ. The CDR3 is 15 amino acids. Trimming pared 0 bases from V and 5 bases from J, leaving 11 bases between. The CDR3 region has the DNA TGCGCCAGCAGCTTGGGCGGGGGGGGCAATGAAAAACTGTTTTTT. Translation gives CASSLGGGGNEKLFF.

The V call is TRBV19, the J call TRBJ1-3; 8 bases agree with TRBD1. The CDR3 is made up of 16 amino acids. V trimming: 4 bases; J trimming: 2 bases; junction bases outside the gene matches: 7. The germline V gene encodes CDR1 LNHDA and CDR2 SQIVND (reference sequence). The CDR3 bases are TGTGCCAGTAGTACCCGACAGGGGAGCGCTGGAAACACCATATATTTT. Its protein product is CASSTRQGSAGNTIYF.

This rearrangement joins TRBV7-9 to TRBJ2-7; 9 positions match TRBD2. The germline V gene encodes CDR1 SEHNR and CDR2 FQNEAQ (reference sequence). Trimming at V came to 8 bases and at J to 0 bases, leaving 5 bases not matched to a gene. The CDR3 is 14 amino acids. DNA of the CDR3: TGTGCCAGCGGCTATAGCGGGAGCTCCTACGAGCAGTACTTC. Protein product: CASGYSGSSYEQYF.

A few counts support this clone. This CDR3 reads CASSGARNYGYTF. The CDR3 DNA sequence: TGTGCCAGCAGCGGAGCACGGAACTATGGCTACACCTTC. The V gene is TRBV12-3 or TRBV12-4, the J gene TRBJ1-2; no definite D call. Trimming pared 6 bases from V and 2 bases from J, leaving 10 bases between. The CDR3 runs to 13 residues.

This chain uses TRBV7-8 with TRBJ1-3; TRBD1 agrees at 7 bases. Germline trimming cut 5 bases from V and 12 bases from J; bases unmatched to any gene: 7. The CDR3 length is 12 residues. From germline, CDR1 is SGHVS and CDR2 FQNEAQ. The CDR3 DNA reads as TGTGCCAGCAGCCAACCGGGACAGAACATATATTTT. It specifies CASSQPGQNIYF.

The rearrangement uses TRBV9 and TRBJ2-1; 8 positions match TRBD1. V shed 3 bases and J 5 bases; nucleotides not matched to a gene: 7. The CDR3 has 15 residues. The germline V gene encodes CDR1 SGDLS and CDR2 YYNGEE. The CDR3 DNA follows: TGTGCCAGCAGCGGAGGAGGGACAGGTCACAATGAGCAGTTCTTC. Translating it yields CASSGGGTGHNEQFF.

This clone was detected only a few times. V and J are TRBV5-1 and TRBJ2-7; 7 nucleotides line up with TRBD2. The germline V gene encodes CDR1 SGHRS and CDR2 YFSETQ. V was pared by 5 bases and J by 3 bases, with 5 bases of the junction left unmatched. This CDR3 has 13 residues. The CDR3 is CASSAGDGYEQYF. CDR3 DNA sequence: TGCGCCAGCAGTGCGGGAGATGGCTACGAGCAGTACTTC.

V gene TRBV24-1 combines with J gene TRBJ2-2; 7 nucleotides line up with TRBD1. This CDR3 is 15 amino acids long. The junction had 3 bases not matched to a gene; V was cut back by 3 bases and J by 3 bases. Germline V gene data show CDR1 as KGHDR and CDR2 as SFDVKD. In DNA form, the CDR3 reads TGTGCCACCAGTGATCCAGGGACAGACACCGGGGAGCTGTTTTTT. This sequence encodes CATSDPGTDTGELFF.

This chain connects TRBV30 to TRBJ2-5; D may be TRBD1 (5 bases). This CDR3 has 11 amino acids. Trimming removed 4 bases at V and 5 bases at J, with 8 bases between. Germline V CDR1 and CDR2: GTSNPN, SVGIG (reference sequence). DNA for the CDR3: TGTGCCTGGATGAAGGGGGAGACCCAGTACTTC. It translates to CAWMKGETQYF.

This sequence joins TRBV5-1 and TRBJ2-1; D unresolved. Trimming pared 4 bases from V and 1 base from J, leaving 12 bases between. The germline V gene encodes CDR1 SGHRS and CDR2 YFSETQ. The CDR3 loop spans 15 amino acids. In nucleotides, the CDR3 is TGCGCCAGCAGCACCAGACCCAGGTCCTACAATGAGCAGTTCTTC. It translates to CASSTRPRSYNEQFF.

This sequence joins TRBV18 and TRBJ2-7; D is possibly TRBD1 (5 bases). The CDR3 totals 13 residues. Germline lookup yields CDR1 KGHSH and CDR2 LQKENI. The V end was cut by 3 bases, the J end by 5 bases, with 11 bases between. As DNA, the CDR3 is TGTGCCAGCTCACCCGCAGGGAACAACGAGCAGTACTTC. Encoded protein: CASSPAGNNEQYF.

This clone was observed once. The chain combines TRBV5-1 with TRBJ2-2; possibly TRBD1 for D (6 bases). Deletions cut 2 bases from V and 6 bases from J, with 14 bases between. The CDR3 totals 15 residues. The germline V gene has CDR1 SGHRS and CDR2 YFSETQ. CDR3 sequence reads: CASSFTGLGAGELFF. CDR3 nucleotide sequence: TGCGCCAGCAGCTTTACAGGGCTCGGAGCCGGGGAGCTGTTTTTT.

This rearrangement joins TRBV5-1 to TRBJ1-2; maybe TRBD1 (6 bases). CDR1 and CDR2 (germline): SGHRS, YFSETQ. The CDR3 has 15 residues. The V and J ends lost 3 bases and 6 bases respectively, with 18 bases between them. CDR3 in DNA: TGCGCCAGCAGCTCAGGACAGTTCCCCCCCAATGGCTACACCTTC. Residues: CASSSGQFPPNGYTF.

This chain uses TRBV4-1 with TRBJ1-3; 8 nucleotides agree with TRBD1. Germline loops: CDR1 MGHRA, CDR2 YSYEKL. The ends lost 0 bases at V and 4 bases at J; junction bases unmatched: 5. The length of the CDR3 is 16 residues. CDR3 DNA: TGCGCCAGCAGCCAAGAAAGGACAGGGAGAGGAAACACCATATATTTT. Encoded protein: CASSQERTGRGNTIYF.

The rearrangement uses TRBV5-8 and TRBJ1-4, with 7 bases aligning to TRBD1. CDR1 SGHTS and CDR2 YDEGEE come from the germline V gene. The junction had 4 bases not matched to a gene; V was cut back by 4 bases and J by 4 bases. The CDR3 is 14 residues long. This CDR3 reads CASSQGQLNEKLFF. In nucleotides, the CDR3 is TGTGCCAGCAGCCAGGGACAGCTTAATGAAAAACTGTTTTTT.

The CDR3 is CASSLGGEGYEQYF. As DNA, the CDR3 is TGCGCCAGCAGCTTGGGAGGGGAGGGCTACGAGCAGTACTTC. V and J are TRBV5-1 and TRBJ2-7; 7 bases match TRBD2. The CDR3 is 14 residues long. V shed 0 bases, J shed 3 bases, and the junction held 3 bases outside the gene matches. Germline CDR1 and CDR2: SGHRS and YFSETQ.

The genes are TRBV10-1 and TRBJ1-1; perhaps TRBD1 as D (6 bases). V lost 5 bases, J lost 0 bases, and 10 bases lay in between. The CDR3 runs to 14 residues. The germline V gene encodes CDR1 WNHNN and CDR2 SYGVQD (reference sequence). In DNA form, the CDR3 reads TGCGCCAGCAGTCCGGGGGGCATGAACACTGAAGCTTTCTTT. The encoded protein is CASSPGGMNTEAFF.

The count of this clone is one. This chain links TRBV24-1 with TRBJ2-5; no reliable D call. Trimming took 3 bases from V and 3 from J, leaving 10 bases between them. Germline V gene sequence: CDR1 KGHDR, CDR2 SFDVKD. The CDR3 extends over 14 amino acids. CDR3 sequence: CATSDGWSKETQYF. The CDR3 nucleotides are TGTGCCACCAGTGATGGGTGGAGCAAAGAGACCCAGTACTTC.

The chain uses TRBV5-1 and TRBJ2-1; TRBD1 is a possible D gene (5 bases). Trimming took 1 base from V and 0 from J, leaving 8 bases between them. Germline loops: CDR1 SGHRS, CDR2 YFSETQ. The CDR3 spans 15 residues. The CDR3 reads CASSLTDSSYNEQFF. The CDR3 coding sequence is TGCGCCAGCAGCTTGACAGACAGCTCCTACAATGAGCAGTTCTTC.